This T cell receptor beta chain comes out of a study of OX40 agonist ivuxolimab in advanced cancers. Study background: Those enrolled were 82.7% male, with a mean age of approximately 60 years and ages from about 20 to 85.

The method was immunoSEQ multiplex PCR; TCRdb's version includes in-frame clones alone and lacks a portion of them. The table records fewer than 75,000 clones, over 70% of them present only once. For this clone: Its matching antigen is unknown.

Trimming took off 5 bases at V and 3 bases at J, with 18 bases between the two ends. The CDR3 contains 16 residues. The V gene's germline CDR1 is MNHEY and CDR2 SMNVEV (reference sequence). Notes on the study in general: Some nonresponders additionally presented with little normalized T-cell clonal expansion.

With autoimmune disease history or systemic immunosuppression, patients were excluded. Baseline, cycle 4 day 1, and cycle 7 day 1 were the blood sampling points. The sample in question was CD4+ or CD8+ T cells sorted from blood, obtained in a trial of the OX40 agonist ivuxolimab. The sequence came from an adult with an advanced solid tumor such as melanoma, head and neck, liver or kidney cancer. The chain joins TRBV27 to TRBJ2-3; TRBD2 is a possible D gene (7 bases). CDR3 sequence reads: CASSPRGGSHTDTQYF. The DNA of the CDR3 is TGTGCCAGCAGTCCCAGGGGCGGGAGTCATACAGATACGCAGTATTTT.